This TCR beta chain was found in a study of Graves' ophthalmopathy and Graves' hyperthyroidism. Study findings and constraints: Thyroid clonotypes that were expanded above 0.001 frequency mostly also appeared in blood. For predicting ophthalmopathy progression, the model had roughly 64% sensitivity and roughly 77% specificity.

This clonotype came up many times. Its antigen remains unknown. Diagnostic conclusions were grounded in clinical symptoms, serum thyroxine, TRAb, thyroid ultrasound and orbital computed tomography. V shed 6 bases, J shed 5 bases, and the junction held 10 bases outside the gene matches. Germline V lookup: CDR1 LNHDA, CDR2 SQIVND (reference sequence). CDR3 length equals 16 residues. Using RNA transcripts, the TCR beta CDR3 regions were amplified. HTBI primers were employed in first-round RT-PCR, then a second-round multiplex PCR followed. TCRdb redid the calling of the multiplex PCR reads with MiXCR, one entry per CDR3 protein. The table has roughly 400,000 distinct CDR3 sequences, about 16% seen once.

The sample comprised peripheral blood. The chain carries TRBV19 and TRBJ1-2; 12 nucleotides line up with TRBD1. This TCR derives from a woman in her late teens or twenties with stable Graves' hyperthyroidism. The CDR3, as DNA: TGTGCCAGTAGAACCGGGACAGGGGGCCGATCATATGGCTACACCTTC. It is translated as CASRTGTGGRSYGYTF.